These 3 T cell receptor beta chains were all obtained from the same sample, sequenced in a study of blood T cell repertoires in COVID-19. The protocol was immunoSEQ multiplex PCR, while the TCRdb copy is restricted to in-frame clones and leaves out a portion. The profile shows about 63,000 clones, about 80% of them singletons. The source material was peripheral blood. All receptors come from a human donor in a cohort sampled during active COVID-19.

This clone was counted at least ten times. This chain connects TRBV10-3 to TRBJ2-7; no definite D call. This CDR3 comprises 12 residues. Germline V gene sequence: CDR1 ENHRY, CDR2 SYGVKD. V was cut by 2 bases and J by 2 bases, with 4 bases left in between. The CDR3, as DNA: TGTGCCATCAGTGAGGGCCCCTACGAGCAGTACTTC. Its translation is CAISEGPYEQYF.

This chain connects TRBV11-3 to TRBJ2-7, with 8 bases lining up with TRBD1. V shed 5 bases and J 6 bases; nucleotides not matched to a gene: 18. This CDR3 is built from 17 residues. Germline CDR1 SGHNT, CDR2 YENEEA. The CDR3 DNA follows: TGTGCCAGCAGCCCCCCGGTTCGGGTCCGACAGGGGTCCGAGCAGTACTTC. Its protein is CASSPPVRVRQGSEQYF.

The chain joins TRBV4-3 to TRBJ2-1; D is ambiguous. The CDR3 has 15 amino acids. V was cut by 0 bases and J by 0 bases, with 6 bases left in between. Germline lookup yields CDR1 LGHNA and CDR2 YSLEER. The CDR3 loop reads CASSQEAYSYNEQFF. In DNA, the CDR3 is TGCGCCAGCAGCCAAGAAGCATACTCCTACAATGAGCAGTTCTTC.